At least ten counts were recorded for the clone carrying this TCR beta chain. The antigen is unknown. One junction end does not reproduce the germline sequence, and a read error may be involved. This CDR3 is 9 amino acids long. The V gene's germline CDR1 is SQVTM and CDR2 ANQGSEA. The data derive from a study of Graves' ophthalmopathy and Graves' hyperthyroidism. TCR beta CDR3 amplification used RNA transcripts. Investigators did first-round RT-PCR with HTBI primers, then second-round multiplex PCR. One entry per CDR3 protein results from TCRdb running MiXCR on the multiplex PCR reads. The repertoire holds roughly 220,000 distinct CDR3 sequences, 45% seen once, with more than 45% in the top ten. A roughly 9.7 ml volume of fresh peripheral blood provided the PBMCs. Whole-study findings and limits: Sensitivity reached 87.88% and specificity 81.08% for a 13-signature model separating ophthalmopathy from stable hyperthyroidism.

This receptor was identified in an adult man with Graves' ophthalmopathy. The chain carries TRBV29-1 and TRBJ2-6, with 7 bases aligning to TRBD2. The sample consisted of peripheral blood. The CDR3 nucleotides are TGTACCGGCCGGGGACTACTGACTTTC. Its protein is CTGRGLLTF.